A single sample gave rise to the 21 T cell receptor beta chains below, sequenced in a study of blood T cell repertoires in COVID-19. Libraries were prepared by immunoSEQ multiplex PCR; TCRdb keeps only in-frame clonotypes and omits some of them. Of 350,000 to 550,000 clones in the sample, nearly 90% were seen once. The sample comprised PBMCs or T cells enriched from blood (not recorded which). These TCRs come from a woman between 18 and 29 years old with acute COVID-19.

The genes are TRBV2 and TRBJ1-4; maybe TRBD1 (6 bases). Germline CDR1 is SNHLY and CDR2 is FYNNEI. The CDR3 has 14 amino acids. Trimming left V 6 bases short and J 8 bases short, with 16 bases between. The CDR3 protein is CASSVQGFLEKLFF. The CDR3 nucleotides read TGTGCCAGCAGCGTACAGGGATTTCTCGAAAAACTGTTTTTT.

The chain joins TRBV11-2 to TRBJ2-1; 12 positions agree with TRBD2. There are 19 residues in the CDR3. V shed 3 bases, J shed 4 bases, and the junction held 13 bases outside the gene matches. CDR1 is SGHAT and CDR2 is FQNNGV in the germline V gene. CDR3 sequence (DNA): TGTGCCAGCAGCTTGGCTAGCGGGAGGGCACGGGGGCCATACAATGAGCAGTTCTTC. It specifies CASSLASGRARGPYNEQFF.

The chain recombines TRBV19 with TRBJ2-7, with 8 nucleotides matching TRBD1. The CDR3 has 11 amino acids. V was pared by 6 bases and J by 5 bases, with 0 bases of the junction left unmatched. Germline CDR1 LNHDA, CDR2 SQIVND (reference sequence). The CDR3 region has the DNA TGTGCCAGTAGACAGGGGGACGAGCAGTACTTC. Translated: CASRQGDEQYF.

This chain connects TRBV2 to TRBJ1-6; no reliable D call. Germline V gene lookup returns CDR1 SNHLY and CDR2 FYNNEI. Trimming removed 6 bases at V and 1 base at J, with 10 bases between. The length of the CDR3 is 15 residues. Written as DNA, the CDR3 is TGTGCCAGCAGAAACGACTATTCCTATAATTCACCCCTCCACTTT. This translates into CASRNDYSYNSPLHF. Combining the CDR3 with reference TRBV2 and TRBJ1-6 gives the whole variable domain EPEVTQTPSHQVTQMGQEVILRCVPISNHLYFYWYRQILGQKVEFLVSFYNNEISEKSEIFDDQFSVERPDGSNFTLKIRSTKLEDSAMYFCASRNDYSYNSPLHFGNGTRLTVT.

This chain connects TRBV7-9 to TRBJ1-5; perhaps TRBD1 as D (5 bases). Germline CDR1 is SEHNR and CDR2 is FQNEAQ (reference sequence). This CDR3 comprises 17 residues. V was cut by 8 bases and J by 0 bases, with 20 bases left in between. In DNA, the CDR3 is TGTGCCAGCTATTCGGGCAGGGAGGCTTATAGCAATCAGCCCCAGCATTTT. This codes for CASYSGREAYSNQPQHF.

This clone was counted a single time. The J gene is TRBJ2-3, the V gene TRBV6-5, with D perhaps matching TRBD2 (5 bases). V was clipped by 2 bases and J by 2 bases, with 14 bases between them. This CDR3 has 16 residues. Germline CDR1 MNHEY, CDR2 SVGAGI. CDR3 DNA: TGTGCCAGCAGTTACACCCTAGCATCCACCACAGATACGCAGTATTTT. Translating gives CASSYTLASTTDTQYF.

The chain carries TRBV18 and TRBJ1-6; D may be TRBD1 (6 bases). This CDR3 spans 16 amino acids. Trimming left V 6 bases short and J 3 bases short, with 15 bases between. Germline-derived CDR1 and CDR2 are KGHSH and LQKENI. The CDR3 DNA reads TGTGCCAGCTCCCGAAATGGACAGAACTATAATTCACCCCTCCACTTT. Translating it yields CASSRNGQNYNSPLHF.

This clone was counted once. The chain has TRBV11-2 and TRBJ2-1; D call uncertain. Germline V lookup: CDR1 SGHAT, CDR2 FQNNGV. V was shortened by 1 base and J by 8 bases, with 6 bases between the two germline ends. The CDR3 runs 12 residues. CDR3 sequence (DNA): TGTGCCAGCAGCTTAGTGGGCTATGAGCAGTTCTTC. It yields the protein CASSLVGYEQFF.

J is TRBJ1-5 and V is TRBV28, with D possibly TRBD1 on 6 matching bases. The V end was cut by 10 bases, the J end by 2 bases, with 15 bases between. Germline V CDR1 and CDR2: MDHEN, SYDVKM. The CDR3 runs to 14 residues. The CDR3 nucleotides are TGTGCCACGCCAGGGGCCGAGGGCAATCAGCCCCAGCATTTT. It is translated as CATPGAEGNQPQHF. The full variable domain, its missing parts supplied by reference TRBV28 and TRBJ1-5, is DVKVTQSSRYLVKRTGEKVFLECVQDMDHENMFWYRQDPGLGLRLIYFSYDVKMKEKGDIPEGYSVSREKKERFSLILESASTNQTSMYLCATPGAEGNQPQHFGDGTRLSIL.

V gene TRBV28 combines with J gene TRBJ2-5; TRBD2 is a possible D gene (6 bases). Germline V gives CDR1 MDHEN, CDR2 SYDVKM. CDR3 size: 14 residues. Trimming took off 6 bases at V and 10 bases at J, with 21 bases between the two ends. CDR3 region: CASSPGLRLWVQYF. The CDR3 DNA reads as TGTGCCAGCAGCCCGGGACTGAGGCTTTGGGTCCAGTACTTC.

This clone showed up just a few times. The gene calls are TRBV6-5 and TRBJ1-1, with 9 bases aligning to TRBD1. From germline, CDR1 is MNHEY and CDR2 SVGAGI. Trimming took 7 bases from V and 11 from J; bases not matched to a gene: 8. The CDR3 runs 12 residues. The CDR3 coding sequence is TGTGCCAGCATCATACAGGGGGCGCAGGCTTTCTTT. Translated, it gives CASIIQGAQAFF.

The chain has TRBV6-5 and TRBJ1-6; the D gene is possibly TRBD1 (6 bases). The CDR3 has 14 residues. Germline lookup yields CDR1 MNHEY and CDR2 SVGAGI. V gave up 2 bases and J gave up 5 bases, with 7 bases separating them. The CDR3 DNA sequence: TGTGCCAGCAGTTACCAGGGGAATAATTCACCCCTCCACTTT. This encodes CASSYQGNNSPLHF.

The chain combines TRBV4-1 with TRBJ2-7; 9 bases agree with TRBD1. Germline trimming cut 0 bases from V and 2 bases from J; bases unmatched to any gene: 8. The CDR3 extends over 17 amino acids. Germline CDR1 MGHRA, CDR2 YSYEKL. CDR3 DNA: TGCGCCAGCAGCCAAGATACCCCGGGACAGGGCCCCTACGAGCAGTACTTC. It codes for CASSQDTPGQGPYEQYF.

The rearrangement uses TRBV5-1 and TRBJ2-2, with D possibly matching TRBD1 (6 bases). Trimming took off 1 base at V and 4 bases at J, with 11 bases between the two ends. CDR1 is SGHRS, CDR2 YFSETQ, per germline. The CDR3 contains 15 residues. The CDR3, as DNA: TGCGCCAGCAGCTTGACTGGACAGTTCACCGGGGAGCTGTTTTTT. It translates to CASSLTGQFTGELFF.

The chain uses TRBV28 and TRBJ2-7; D is perhaps TRBD1 (5 bases). V lost 4 bases and J lost 3, with 13 bases in between. CDR1 MDHEN and CDR2 SYDVKM come from the germline V gene. The CDR3 is made up of 14 amino acids. Written as DNA, the CDR3 is TGTGCCAGCAGTTCCGTGTACCAGGGCTACGAGCAGTACTTC. It specifies CASSSVYQGYEQYF.

This rearrangement joins TRBV27 to TRBJ2-3; TRBD2 might be the D (6 bases). From germline, CDR1 is MNHEY and CDR2 SMNVEV (reference sequence). V dropped 4 bases and J dropped 5 bases, with 22 bases sitting between them. The CDR3 totals 17 residues. The CDR3 coding sequence is TGTGCCAGCAGTTCCGCGGCTAGCGTGACTCCGCAAGATACGCAGTATTTT. It codes for CASSSAASVTPQDTQYF.

The V and J genes are TRBV3-1 (or the pseudogene TRBV3-2) and TRBJ1-6; 7 bases are a match to TRBD1. Losses at the gene ends were 4 bases for V and 7 bases for J; bases not matched to a gene: 7. The germline V gene encodes CDR1 LGHDT and CDR2 YNNKEL (reference sequence). The CDR3 runs to 15 residues. The CDR3 nucleotides read TGTGCCAGCAGCCGGGCACAGGGGCAGAATTCACCCCTCCACTTT. It specifies CASSRAQGQNSPLHF.

The V call is TRBV7-8, the J call TRBJ2-7, with 7 bases fitting TRBD2. Germline CDR1 SGHVS, CDR2 FQNEAQ. The CDR3 length is 15 residues. The V segment lost 5 bases and the J segment 0 bases; nucleotides outside the gene matches: 7. The DNA of the CDR3 is TGTGCCAGCAGCCTAGAGCGGGGCCTCTCCTACGAGCAGTACTTC. It encodes CASSLERGLSYEQYF.

The V and J genes are TRBV6-5 and TRBJ2-1; D is unresolved. Between the trimmed V and J ends, which lost 6 bases and 7 bases, there was a span of 10 bases. Germline loops: CDR1 MNHEY, CDR2 SVGAGI. CDR3 length equals 12 residues. The CDR3 DNA is TGTGCCAGCAGGAAATACGAGAATGAGCAGTTCTTC. This translates into CASRKYENEQFF.

Only one count was recorded for this clone. The chain carries TRBV24-1 and TRBJ2-3, with D perhaps TRBD2 (5 bases). This CDR3 is built from 14 residues. CDR1 is KGHDR, CDR2 SFDVKD, per germline. The ends were cut back, 0 bases at V and 6 bases at J, with 9 bases in the middle. CDR3 protein: CATSDLAGGDTQYF. CDR3 nucleotide sequence: TGTGCCACCAGTGATTTGGCTGGCGGGGATACGCAGTATTTT.

V usage is TRBV2 and J usage is TRBJ1-5, with D maybe TRBD1 (6 bases). V lost 6 bases and J 2 bases, leaving 14 bases between the germline ends. The CDR3 contains 15 residues. CDR1 and CDR2 (germline): SNHLY, FYNNEI. The CDR3 bases are TGTGCCAGCAGCCAGACAGGCGTGGGCAATCAGCCCCAGCATTTT. Its protein product is CASSQTGVGNQPQHF.